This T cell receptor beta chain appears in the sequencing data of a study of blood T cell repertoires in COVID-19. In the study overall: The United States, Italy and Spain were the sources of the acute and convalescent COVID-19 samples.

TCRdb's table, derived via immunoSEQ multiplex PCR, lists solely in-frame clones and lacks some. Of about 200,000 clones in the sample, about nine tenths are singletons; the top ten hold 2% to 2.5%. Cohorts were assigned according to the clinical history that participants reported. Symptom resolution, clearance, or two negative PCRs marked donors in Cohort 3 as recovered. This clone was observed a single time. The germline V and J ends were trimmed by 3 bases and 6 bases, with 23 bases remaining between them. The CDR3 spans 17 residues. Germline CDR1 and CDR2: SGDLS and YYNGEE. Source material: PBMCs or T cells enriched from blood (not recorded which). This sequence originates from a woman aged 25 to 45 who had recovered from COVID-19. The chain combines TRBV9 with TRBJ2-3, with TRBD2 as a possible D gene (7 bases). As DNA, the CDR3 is TGTGCCAGCAGCGATACGGGGGGCCCCTCTGAGTGGGATACGCAGTATTTT. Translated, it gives CASSDTGGPSEWDTQYF.